Shown below are 22 T cell receptor beta chains from a single sample sequenced in a study. Cells sorted as Tregs were CD4+, CD25+ and CD127-/low. TCRdb independently ran MiXCR on the 5' RACE reads; one entry per CDR3 protein. The sample lists 34,000 or so distinct CDR3 sequences, roughly 30% occurring once. Sequencing input: tumor-infiltrating Tregs sorted from the breast tumor. The receptors shown here come from a female donor with breast cancer.

This clonotype was counted at least ten times. The chain has TRBV25-1 and TRBJ2-2; D not certain. The CDR3 has 12 residues. V was cut by 6 bases and J by 6 bases, with 8 bases left in between. Germline-derived CDR1 and CDR2 are MGHDK and SYGVNS. CDR3 loop: CASRDLAGELFF. CDR3 DNA sequence: TGTGCCAGCAGAGATCTTGCCGGGGAGCTGTTTTTT.

This clonotype was picked up a small number of times. This chain uses TRBV3-1 with TRBJ2-1; no reliable D call. This CDR3 has 12 residues. Germline V gives CDR1 LGHDT, CDR2 YNNKEL (reference sequence). Trimming took 4 bases from V and 10 from J, leaving 11 bases between them. The CDR3 region is CASSRIEREQFF. The CDR3 bases are TGTGCCAGCAGCCGGATCGAAAGGGAGCAGTTCTTC.

As regards this clonotype: Compared with germline, one end of the junction differs, possibly owing to a read error. V and J are TRBV3-1 and TRBJ1-1; D not resolved. Germline-derived CDR1 and CDR2 are LGHDT and YNNKEL (reference sequence). The CDR3 sequence is 11 residues long. In nucleotides, the CDR3 is TGTGCCAGCAGTCAAGCCAGTGAAGCTCTCTTT. Protein sequence: CASSQASEALF. Complete variable domain (other parts from reference TRBV3-1 and TRBJ1-1): DTAVSQTPKYLVTQMGNDKSIKCEQNLGHDTMYWYKQDSKKFLKIMFSYNNKELIINETVPNRFSPKSPDKAHLNLHINSLELGDSAVYFCASSQASEALFGQGTRLTVV.

This clonotype was counted at least ten times. The rearrangement joins TRBV7-9 to TRBJ1-4; 9 bases map to TRBD1. The germline CDR1 and CDR2 sequences are SEHNR and FQNEAQ (reference sequence). V lost 10 bases and J lost 6; bases outside the gene matches: 9. CDR3 length: 14 amino acids. CDR3 in DNA: TGTGCCACAACGACCACAGGGGGCGATGAAAAACTGTTTTTT. Its protein is CATTTTGGDEKLFF.

This clonotype was found many times. This sequence joins TRBV6-4 and TRBJ1-1; the D is unclear. The germline CDR1 and CDR2 sequences are MRHNA and SNTAGT. Deletions cut 3 bases from V and 2 bases from J, with 13 bases between. The CDR3 is 15 amino acids. The CDR3 nucleotides read TGTGCCAGCAGTGATACGATATCGGGCAACACTGAAGCTTTCTTT. Encoded protein: CASSDTISGNTEAFF.

This chain uses TRBV20-1 with TRBJ2-5; 10 bases match TRBD1. Germline V lookup: CDR1 DFQATT, CDR2 SNEGSKA (reference sequence). The CDR3 is made up of 15 amino acids. Trimming took 3 bases from V and 5 from J; bases not matched to a gene: 9. CDR3 sequence: CSARQGQGKRETQYF. CDR3 nucleotides: TGCAGTGCTAGGCAGGGACAGGGGAAGCGGGAGACCCAGTACTTC.

The V gene is TRBV28, the J gene TRBJ2-7; D gene unclear. The V gene's germline CDR1 is MDHEN and CDR2 SYDVKM. V was trimmed by 5 bases and J by 5 bases, leaving 16 bases between them. The CDR3 has 14 amino acids. CDR3 bases: TGTGCCAGCAGTCCCAACAGAATGTACCACGAGCAGTACTTC. Translation: CASSPNRMYHEQYF.

At least ten counts were recorded for this clonotype. CDR3 loop: CSARAGFGTQSYGYTF. CDR3 coding DNA: TGCAGTGCTAGAGCTGGCTTCGGTACACAAAGCTATGGCTACACCTTC. This chain joins TRBV20-1 and TRBJ1-2; D call uncertain. The CDR3 runs 16 residues. V was pared by 1 base and J by 4 bases, with 19 bases between. Germline CDR1 reads DFQATT; CDR2 reads SNEGSKA (reference sequence).

This clonotype was picked up a small number of times. The chain couples TRBV7-3 to TRBJ1-1, with a weak D call TRBD1 (5 bases). This CDR3 has 13 amino acids. Trimming cost V 8 bases and J 2 bases, with 12 bases left between them. Per germline, CDR1 SGHTA and CDR2 FQGTGA. The CDR3 region is CASRGTKNTEAFF. For the CDR3, the DNA is TGTGCCAGCCGCGGGACTAAAAACACTGAAGCTTTCTTT.

This clonotype has at least ten counts. The chain carries TRBV30 and TRBJ2-3; D assignment may be TRBD1 or TRBD2 (5 bases each). Between the trimmed V and J ends, which lost 4 bases and 2 bases, there was a span of 13 bases. The CDR3 sequence is 14 residues long. Germline CDR1 GTSNPN, CDR2 SVGIG (reference sequence). CDR3 sequence: CAWTPGPTTDTQYF. As DNA, the CDR3 is TGTGCCTGGACACCGGGACCTACCACAGATACGCAGTATTTT.

This clonotype is a singleton in its sample. A much bigger clone sits one base away, suggesting this may be a read error. Lacking the conserved final phenylalanine or tryptophan, this CDR3 likely reflects a read error. This chain uses TRBV7-9 with TRBJ2-7, with unresolved D. There are 13 residues in the CDR3. From germline, CDR1 is SEHNR and CDR2 FQNEAQ (reference sequence). The V end was cut by 0 bases, the J end by 1 base, with 4 bases between. The CDR3 spells CASSLAGSYEQYY. In DNA form, the CDR3 reads TGTGCCAGCAGCTTAGCAGGTTCCTACGAGCAGTACTAC.

This clonotype was counted at least ten times. The rearrangement links TRBV30 to TRBJ2-1, with D tentatively TRBD1 or TRBD2 (5 bases each). The CDR3 totals 16 residues. The V gene's germline CDR1 is GTSNPN and CDR2 SVGIG (reference sequence). Deletions cut 0 bases from V and 0 bases from J, with 12 bases between. The CDR3 coding sequence is TGTGCCTGGAGTGTGGGACGGATGAGCTCCTACAATGAGCAGTTCTTC. Translated: CAWSVGRMSSYNEQFF.

This sequence joins TRBV7-6 and TRBJ1-1; 12 bases are a match to TRBD1. The trim removed 3 bases at V and 3 bases at J, leaving 5 bases unmatched. The CDR3 contains 16 residues. The V gene's germline CDR1 is SGHVS and CDR2 FNYEAQ. CDR3 loop: CASSLRDRGPYTEAFF. Written as DNA, the CDR3 is TGTGCCAGCAGCTTGAGGGACAGGGGGCCCTACACTGAAGCTTTCTTT.

The J gene is TRBJ1-5, the V gene TRBV7-2; D call uncertain. Between the trimmed V and J ends, which lost 3 bases and 5 bases, there was a span of 14 bases. The CDR3 loop spans 15 amino acids. Germline V gene lookup returns CDR1 SGHTA and CDR2 FQGNSA. The CDR3 DNA follows: TGTGCCAGCAGCTTCGAGGGCGCATCTTATCAGCCCCAGCATTTT. Amino acids: CASSFEGASYQPQHF.

This clonotype appeared many times. V gene TRBV7-3 combines with J gene TRBJ2-1, with D unclear. Deletions cut 0 bases from V and 6 bases from J, with 9 bases between. Germline V gene lookup returns CDR1 SGHTA and CDR2 FQGTGA. The CDR3 is made up of 14 amino acids. Written as DNA, the CDR3 is TGTGCCAGCAGCTTAACGTGGCAGTCCAATGAGCAGTTCTTC. It codes for CASSLTWQSNEQFF.

This clonotype was detected many times. The chain has TRBV12-3 or TRBV12-4 and TRBJ2-7; D gene unclear. V dropped 6 bases and J dropped 6 bases, with 15 bases sitting between them. CDR3 length equals 13 residues. This CDR3 is CASRTVRRSEQYF. CDR3 in DNA: TGTGCCAGCAGGACCGTGAGACGGAGCGAGCAGTACTTC.

As to this clonotype: This may stem from a read error, because a much larger clone lies one nucleotide away. The CDR3 reads CASSHGPRVSLVAKNIQYF. CDR3 DNA sequence: TGCGCCAGCAGCCACGGCCCTCGGGTCTCTCTCGTAGCCAAAAACATTCAGTACTTC. The chain has TRBV4-1 and TRBJ2-4, with unresolved D. This CDR3 is 19 amino acids long. V gave up 3 bases and J gave up 0 bases, with 21 bases separating them. CDR1 and CDR2 (germline): MGHRA, YSYEKL.

The chain has TRBV5-1 and TRBJ1-1; no firm D call. The germline V gene encodes CDR1 SGHRS and CDR2 YFSETQ. Trimming shortened V by 4 bases and J by 0 bases, and 10 bases separated the two germline ends. This CDR3 has 14 residues. In DNA, the CDR3 is TGCGCCAGCAGCGCCCAACTGGTGAACACTGAAGCTTTCTTT. It translates to CASSAQLVNTEAFF.

This clonotype was counted a few times. One base away lies a much larger clone, so this may be a sequencing read error. V gene TRBV6-5 combines with J gene TRBJ1-4, with no clear D. Germline V CDR1 and CDR2: MNHEY, SVGAGI. This CDR3 has 14 residues. Between the trimmed V and J ends, which lost 6 bases and 3 bases, there was a span of 11 bases. The CDR3 reads CASSSGAANEKLFF. In DNA form, the CDR3 reads TGTGCCAGCAGCTCAGGCGCAGCTAATGAAAAACTGTTTTTT.

V is TRBV20-1 and J is TRBJ2-1, with 7 bases lining up with TRBD2. The junction had 7 bases not matched to a gene; V was cut back by 3 bases and J by 5 bases. This CDR3 has 14 amino acids. Germline CDR1 and CDR2: DFQATT and SNEGSKA (reference sequence). The CDR3 here is CSASGGRDHNEQFF. The CDR3 DNA follows: TGCAGTGCTAGCGGCGGGAGAGACCACAATGAGCAGTTCTTC.

In the case of this clonotype: This may be a read error, as it is one base from a much larger clone. This chain connects TRBV11-2 to TRBJ2-1, with D unresolved. The CDR3 runs to 12 residues. CDR1 and CDR2 from the germline V gene are SGHAT and FQNNGV. CDR3 protein: CASSSWTNEQLF. In DNA, the CDR3 is TGTGCCAGCAGCTCCTGGACCAATGAGCAGCTCTTC. The whole variable domain, filled in from reference TRBV11-2 and TRBJ2-1, reads EAGVAQSPRYKIIEKRQSVAFWCNPISGHATLYWYQQILGQGPKLLIQFQNNGVVDDSQLPKDRFSAERLKGVDSTLKIQPAKLEDSAVYLCASSSWTNEQLFGPGTRLTVL.

This clonotype was detected ten times or more. The chain has TRBV6-5 and TRBJ2-7; D not resolved. Germline V gene sequence: CDR1 MNHEY, CDR2 SVGAGI. There are 16 residues in the CDR3. Trimming pared 5 bases from V and 1 base from J, leaving 18 bases between. The DNA for the CDR3 is TGTGCCAGCAGTAACCGACGGACGTACACTTCCTACGAGCAGTACTTC. Translating gives CASSNRRTYTSYEQYF.